These T cell receptor beta chains were read from a single sample in a study of cytomegalovirus exposure and HLA in healthy donors. Sequencing was performed with immunoSEQ multiplex PCR; in TCRdb, only in-frame clones are kept and a portion is missing. The sample consists of fewer than 250,000 clones, roughly 83% of them appearing once. Sequencing input: PBMCs. These receptors came from a male donor in good health and CMV-seropositive. The CDR3 runs from the conserved cysteine through the conserved F or W. D genes are given only for firm matches. The size field is filled for only some rows; it gives once, few, many or a size class.

v_call	clone_size	d_call	j_call	cdr3_aa	cdr3_nt
TRBV7-3	-	TRBD1	TRBJ2-1	CASSRRTGAYNEQFF	TGTGCCAGCAGCCGTCGGACAGGGGCCTACAATGAGCAGTTCTTC
TRBV10-3	-	-	TRBJ1-4	CAISESRQREEKLFF	TGTGCCATCAGTGAGTCGCGGCAGAGGGAGGAAAAACTGTTTTTT
TRBV19	-	-	TRBJ1-1	CASRRDGYTEAFF	TGTGCCAGTAGGCGGGACGGGTACACTGAAGCTTTCTTT
TRBV9	few	-	TRBJ2-5	CASSVAGETQYF	TGTGCCAGCAGCGTAGCGGGTGAGACCCAGTACTTC
TRBV19	-	TRBD2	TRBJ2-7	CASSSGLAFEQYF	TGTGCCAGTAGTTCAGGACTAGCTTTCGAGCAGTACTTC
TRBV5-1	-	TRBD2	TRBJ2-3	CASYSGAGTDTQYF	TGCGCCAGCTATAGCGGGGCCGGGACAGATACGCAGTATTTT
TRBV4-3	-	-	TRBJ2-5	CASSQAGTGVQETQYF	TGCGCCAGCAGCCAAGCTGGCACAGGTGTACAAGAGACCCAGTACTTC
TRBV28	once	-	TRBJ2-7	CASSLSDYEQYF	TGTGCCAGCAGTTTGTCTGATTACGAGCAGTACTTC
TRBV2	-	-	TRBJ1-1	CASSVRAGDTEAFF	TGTGCCAGCAGTGTAAGGGCAGGGGACACTGAAGCTTTCTTT
TRBV4-1	-	TRBD2	TRBJ2-7	CASSQEPALAADEQYF	TGCGCCAGCAGCCAAGAACCTGCACTAGCGGCCGACGAGCAGTACTTC
TRBV4-1	-	TRBD1	TRBJ1-2	CASSQDEGLQGAVGYTF	TGCGCCAGCAGCCAAGATGAGGGTTTGCAGGGGGCTGTGGGCTACACCTTC
TRBV18	-	-	TRBJ2-5	CASQEPGSQETQYF	TGTGCCAGCCAAGAGCCAGGTTCCCAAGAGACCCAGTACTTC
TRBV18	-	TRBD1	TRBJ1-6	CASSPREAGGLSSYNSPPHF	TGTGCCAGCTCACCAAGGGAGGCAGGGGGCCTTAGCTCCTATAATTCACCCCCCCACTTT
TRBV27	-	TRBD2	TRBJ2-1	CASSFLGGRASEEQFF	TGTGCCAGCAGTTTTCTTGGCGGGAGGGCCTCGGAGGAGCAGTTCTTC
TRBV7-2	-	TRBD2	TRBJ2-5	CASSLRRGGGETQYF	TGTGCCAGCAGCTTAAGGCGGGGGGGCGGTGAGACCCAGTACTTC
TRBV23-1	-	TRBD1	TRBJ1-5	CASSQKGALVRAGGVSQPQHF	TGCGCCAGCAGTCAAAAGGGGGCTCTGGTAAGGGCAGGGGGAGTGTCGCAGCCCCAGCATTTT
TRBV6-6	-	TRBD1	TRBJ1-5	CASWRGGQGANQPQHF	TGTGCCAGCTGGAGGGGGGGACAGGGGGCAAATCAGCCCCAGCATTTT
TRBV11-3	-	-	TRBJ1-1	CASSLGPARGAFF	TGTGCCAGCAGCTTGGGGCCCGCCCGAGGAGCTTTCTTT
TRBV10-3	-	TRBD1	TRBJ1-1	CAIRDSYGQNTEAFF	TGTGCCATCCGGGACAGCTATGGGCAGAACACTGAAGCTTTCTTT
TRBV9	once	TRBD2	TRBJ2-3	CASSVESGGGAIDTQYF	TGTGCCAGCAGCGTAGAAAGTGGCGGGGGGGCAATAGATACGCAGTATTTT
TRBV6-5	-	TRBD2	TRBJ2-7	CASSYSRRTSGMEQYF	TGTGCCAGCAGTTACTCAAGACGTACTAGCGGAATGGAGCAGTACTTC
TRBV5-1	-	-	TRBJ2-3	CASSLGTVTDTQYF	TGCGCCAGCAGCTTAGGGACTGTCACAGATACGCAGTATTTT
TRBV2	-	-	TRBJ2-2	CASKQGLTGELFF	TGTGCCAGCAAGCAGGGATTAACCGGGGAGCTGTTTTTT
TRBV6-6	-	TRBD2	TRBJ2-2	CASAYRPGLAFGELFF	TGTGCCAGCGCCTACCGGCCGGGACTAGCGTTCGGGGAGCTGTTTTTT
TRBV30	once	-	TRBJ2-7	CAWRGDSYEQYF	TGTGCCTGGAGGGGAGATAGCTACGAGCAGTACTTC
TRBV19	-	-	TRBJ1-4	CASTTGPRSNPDEKLFF	TGTGCCAGTACCACAGGGCCTAGGAGCAATCCGGATGAAAAACTGTTTTTT
TRBV6-5	-	-	TRBJ2-7	CASSYSRGTYEQYF	TGTGCCAGCAGTTACTCTCGGGGAACCTACGAGCAGTACTTC
TRBV5-1	-	TRBD2	TRBJ2-7	CASSQGLAGAHEQYF	TGCGCCAGCAGCCAGGGACTAGCGGGAGCCCACGAGCAGTACTTC
TRBV14	-	-	TRBJ1-5	CASSQSGGNQPQHF	TGTGCCAGCAGCCAATCCGGGGGCAATCAGCCCCAGCATTTT
TRBV9	few	-	TRBJ2-6	CASGSVRGANVLTF	TGTGCCAGCGGGAGCGTCCGGGGAGCCAACGTCCTGACTTTC
TRBV7-3	-	TRBD1	TRBJ2-1	CASSFAGTVYNEQFF	TGTGCCAGCAGCTTCGCCGGGACAGTTTACAATGAGCAGTTCTTC
TRBV5-1	-	TRBD1	TRBJ1-6	CASSLFRIDRQGGNSPLHF	TGCGCCAGCAGCTTGTTCCGGATAGACAGACAGGGGGGAAATTCACCCCTCCACTTT
TRBV7-6	few	-	TRBJ2-7	CAILHGDEQYF	TGTGCCATACTTCACGGGGACGAGCAGTACTTC
TRBV9	-	TRBD2	TRBJ2-1	CASSVRPTSGNNEQFF	TGTGCCAGCAGCGTACGACCGACTAGCGGGAACAATGAGCAGTTCTTC
TRBV14	-	-	TRBJ2-7	CASSRGQGGSYEQYF	TGTGCCAGCAGCCGGGGGCAGGGGGGCTCCTACGAGCAGTACTTC
TRBV2	-	TRBD1	TRBJ1-1	CASRSSQGGTEAFF	TGTGCCAGCAGATCCTCACAGGGGGGCACTGAAGCTTTCTTT
TRBV18	-	-	TRBJ2-6	CASSPWSGNSGANVLTF	TGTGCCAGCTCACCTTGGTCGGGGAACTCTGGGGCCAACGTCCTGACTTTC
TRBV5-4	-	TRBD1	TRBJ1-6	CASSSQGASYNSPLHF	TGTGCCAGCAGCTCGCAGGGGGCTTCCTATAATTCACCCCTCCACTTT
TRBV19	-	-	TRBJ1-2	CASSIQYYGYTF	TGTGCCAGTAGTATCCAGTACTATGGCTACACCTTC
TRBV19	-	TRBD1	TRBJ1-1	CASSGQGIGNTEAFF	TGTGCCAGTAGTGGACAGGGCATCGGGAACACTGAAGCTTTCTTT
TRBV6-1	-	-	TRBJ2-7	CASSVIFSGGVFEQYF	TGTGCCAGCAGTGTAATATTTAGCGGAGGAGTGTTTGAGCAGTACTTC
TRBV7-2	few	TRBD1	TRBJ1-5	CASSLARDSANQPQHF	TGTGCCAGCAGCTTAGCGAGGGACAGTGCCAATCAGCCCCAGCATTTT
TRBV5-3	-	-	TRBJ2-3	CARSLSGTDTQYF	TGTGCCAGAAGCTTGTCCGGCACAGATACGCAGTATTTT
TRBV10-3	-	TRBD1	TRBJ1-1	CAISNDRGNTEAFF	TGTGCCATCAGTAATGACAGGGGGAACACTGAAGCTTTCTTT
TRBV6-1	-	-	TRBJ2-5	CASSALAGVQETQYF	TGTGCCAGCAGTGCTCTAGCTGGGGTCCAAGAGACCCAGTACTTC
TRBV27	-	TRBD1	TRBJ2-5	CASSFEGQGAETQYF	TGTGCCAGCAGTTTTGAGGGACAGGGGGCAGAGACCCAGTACTTC
TRBV27	-	TRBD2	TRBJ2-7	CASSSNNLLAGPYEQYF	TGTGCCAGCAGTTCCAATAACCTACTAGCGGGACCATACGAGCAGTACTTC
TRBV7-2	-	-	TRBJ2-5	CASSLRTGGGEETQYF	TGTGCCAGCAGCTTACGAACAGGGGGAGGGGAAGAGACCCAGTACTTC